Presented here are 11 T cell receptor beta chains from one specimen sequenced in a study of T cells in Graves' hyperthyroidism and ophthalmopathy. RNA transcripts gave rise to amplified TCR beta CDR3 regions. First-round RT-PCR targeting the TCR CDR3 was performed with the HTBI primer set. TCRdb re-derived calls from the multiplex PCR reads in MiXCR, one entry per CDR3 protein. Here the sample spans about 350,000 distinct CDR3 sequences, about 19% being singletons. Sequenced input: blood. These receptors were taken from a woman younger than 35 with Graves' hyperthyroidism.

This clonotype occurred many times. The junction and the germline gene differ at one end; a read error may be behind it. This chain uses TRBV24-1 with TRBJ1-1; D is uncertain. The CDR3 totals 11 residues. Looked up from germline, CDR1 is KGHDR and CDR2 is SFDVKD. The DNA of the CDR3 is TGTGCCACCAGTGATTATGACGCTTTCGTGTTT. It yields the protein CATSDYDAFVF.

V usage is TRBV6-2 or TRBV6-3 and J usage is TRBJ2-7; 10 positions match TRBD2. The germline V gene has CDR1 MNHEY and CDR2 SVGEGT. The CDR3 is 18 amino acids. Losses at the gene ends were 2 bases for V and 0 bases for J; bases not matched to a gene: 10. The CDR3 spells CASSYRSTSGWSSYEQYF. CDR3 bases: TGTGCCAGCAGTTACCGGTCGACTAGCGGGTGGAGCTCCTACGAGCAGTACTTC.

This clonotype has at least ten counts. The gene calls are TRBV6-5 and TRBJ2-5; D is unclear. The CDR3 runs to 13 residues. V was trimmed by 6 bases and J by 5 bases, leaving 13 bases between them. Germline V gives CDR1 MNHEY, CDR2 SVGAGI. The CDR3 DNA follows: TGTGCCAGCAGGCCCGGGTCAAGGGAGACCCAGTACTTC. Translated: CASRPGSRETQYF.

The rearrangement links TRBV4-1 to TRBJ1-5; D is perhaps TRBD1 (5 bases). Germline CDR1 MGHRA, CDR2 YSYEKL. This CDR3 region has 15 residues. V was shortened by 0 bases and J by 2 bases, with 8 bases between the two germline ends. The CDR3 sequence is CASSQDPQGNQPQHF. CDR3 sequence (DNA): TGCGCCAGCAGCCAAGATCCACAGGGCAATCAGCCCCAGCATTTT.

In its sample, this clonotype was seen once. Because the CDR3 is missing its conserved closing phenylalanine or tryptophan, this is likely a read error. The rearrangement links TRBV3-1 to TRBJ2-2; the match to TRBD2 covers 13 bases. Germline loops: CDR1 LGHDT, CDR2 YNNKEL (reference sequence). The CDR3 spans 16 residues. V shed 3 bases, J shed 5 bases, and the junction held 3 bases outside the gene matches. The CDR3 loop is CASSHGLAGETGELFS. CDR3 DNA sequence: TGTGCCAGCAGCCACGGACTAGCGGGGGAGACCGGGGAGCTGTTTTCT.

The sample holds a few counts of this clonotype. The chain employs TRBV24-1 and TRBJ2-2; D remains unclear. Looked up from germline, CDR1 is KGHDR and CDR2 is SFDVKD. The CDR3 has 12 residues. Trimming removed 3 bases from V and 7 bases from J, with 5 bases in between. CDR3 protein: CATSDTDGELFF. CDR3 bases: TGTGCCACCAGTGATACGGACGGGGAGCTGTTTTTT.

V usage is TRBV6-2 or TRBV6-3 and J usage is TRBJ1-1, with unresolved D. The CDR3 is made up of 14 amino acids. V lost 0 bases and J lost 0, with 5 bases in between. The germline CDR1 and CDR2 sequences are MNHEY and SVGEGT. As DNA, the CDR3 is TGTGCCAGCAGTTACTCTTGGCTGAACACTGAAGCTTTCTTT. Translated, it gives CASSYSWLNTEAFF.

This clonotype occurred many times. The chain employs TRBV6-1 and TRBJ2-2; 9 nucleotides line up with TRBD2. The CDR3 covers 15 residues. Germline values: CDR1 MNHNS, CDR2 SASEGT. J was trimmed by 4 bases and V by 0 bases; bases with no gene match: 0. The CDR3 loop reads CASSEASGGTGELFF. The CDR3 nucleotides are TGTGCCAGCAGTGAAGCTAGCGGGGGCACCGGGGAGCTGTTTTTT.

The chain is built from TRBV4-1 and TRBJ1-2; D unresolved. Deletions cut 0 bases from V and 3 bases from J, with 11 bases between. This CDR3 region has 15 residues. Germline V gene data show CDR1 as MGHRA and CDR2 as YSYEKL. CDR3 loop: CASSQDLQDHYGYTF. DNA for the CDR3: TGCGCCAGCAGCCAAGATTTGCAAGACCACTATGGCTACACCTTC.

The chain uses TRBV4-1 and TRBJ2-2; no definite D call. Trimming removed 1 base at V and 2 bases at J, with 5 bases between. CDR1 MGHRA and CDR2 YSYEKL come from the germline V gene. The CDR3 is 14 residues long. The CDR3 DNA is TGCGCCAGCAGCCAAGGGCGTAACACCGGGGAGCTGTTTTTT. Its protein is CASSQGRNTGELFF.

As regards this clonotype: A read error may explain this, as a much larger clone is one base away. This chain joins TRBV5-5 and TRBJ2-7; D possibly corresponds to TRBD2 (5 bases). The germline V gene encodes CDR1 SGHKS and CDR2 YYEKEE (reference sequence). The CDR3 totals 14 residues. The CDR3 spells CAGSLAGRDYEQYF. The CDR3 nucleotides are TGTGCCGGCAGCTTGGCCGGCCGGGACTACGAGCAGTACTTC.